This is a list of T cell receptor beta chains from one sample in a study of control samples from healthy donors and cancer patients. Sequencing used immunoSEQ multiplex PCR; TCRdb keeps in-frame clones, though not all of them. The sample consists of 150,000 to 200,000 clones, around 89% of them appearing once. The sequencing input was blood. Source of these receptors: a woman aged 45-60 years in good health. The CDR3 runs from the conserved cysteine through the conserved F or W. A D gene is named only where the DNA matches it firmly. Not every row has a clone size; where given, it reads once, few, many or a size class.

TRBV29-1	13	TRBD1	TRBJ1-5	NA	CSVATGGSQPQHF	TGCAGCGTTGCGACAGGGGGCAGTCAGCCCCAGCATTTT
TRBV19	15	NA	TRBJ2-1	NA	CASSILFGDYNEQFF	TGTGCCAGTAGTATCTTATTTGGAGACTACAATGAGCAGTTCTTC
TRBV7-2	12	NA	TRBJ2-7	NA	CASSLNRYEQYF	TGTGCCAGCAGCTTAAACCGTTACGAGCAGTACTTC
TRBV5-1	14	NA	TRBJ1-2	NA	CASSLEDSSMGYTF	TGCGCCAGCAGCTTGGAGGACAGTTCTATGGGCTACACCTTC
TRBV28	13	NA	TRBJ2-4	once	CASSSPPINIQYF	TGTGCCAGCAGTTCCCCTCCCATAAACATTCAGTACTTC
TRBV4-2	15	TRBD2	TRBJ2-7	NA	CASSRMTSGAYEQYF	TGTGCCAGCAGCCGAATGACTAGCGGGGCCTACGAGCAGTACTTC
TRBV19	13	NA	TRBJ2-1	few	CASSKGPGNEQFF	TGTGCCAGTAGTAAGGGTCCAGGGAATGAGCAGTTCTTC
TRBV11-3	16	NA	TRBJ1-1	NA	CASIPPTAERNYEAFF	TGTGCCAGCATCCCACCCACAGCAGAGCGTAACTATGAAGCTTTCTTT
TRBV30	14	TRBD1	TRBJ1-1	NA	CAWAWTGVQTEAFF	TGTGCCTGGGCCTGGACAGGGGTACAAACTGAAGCTTTCTTT
TRBV10-3	14	TRBD1	TRBJ1-5	NA	CAISPGQQNQPQHF	TGTGCCATCAGCCCGGGACAGCAGAATCAGCCCCAGCATTTT
TRBV12-3/TRBV12-4	13	NA	TRBJ1-4	NA	CASSLNGNEKLFF	TGTGCCAGCAGTTTAAACGGTAATGAAAAACTGTTTTTT
TRBV5-1	15	TRBD2	TRBJ2-5	NA	CASSYSAGGQETQYF	TGCGCCAGCAGCTACTCAGCGGGGGGGCAAGAGACCCAGTACTTC